The 10 T cell receptor beta chains below come from one sample, sequenced in a study of vaccination and CD4 T cells after COVID-19. As to treatment: roughly ten-day PBMC culture with coronavirus spike peptide pools or control peptides (ViraFEST assay). For these receptors, no antigen is known. With the Oncomine TCR Beta short-read assay, DNA from cultured CD4+ T cells was sequenced. Via MiXCR, TCRdb re-called the PCR reads, giving one row per CDR3 protein. The sample records around 10,000 distinct CDR3 sequences, 61% being singletons. The specimen sequenced was CD4+ T cells from blood, cultured in vitro. The receptor set was obtained from a human donor who had recovered from COVID-19.

This chain connects TRBV28 to TRBJ1-6; TRBD1 matches at 9 bases. With 7 bases clipped from V and 6 bases from J, the junction kept 4 bases outside the gene matches. Germline loops: CDR1 MDHEN, CDR2 SYDVKM. There are 14 residues in the CDR3. The CDR3 DNA follows: TGTGCCAGCAACAGGGGGCTGGGTAATTCACCCCTCCACTTT. As protein: CASNRGLGNSPLHF.

This clonotype has a handful of counts. CDR3 in amino acids: CASSIKGRNTEAFF. The CDR3 nucleotides are TGTGCCAGTAGTATCAAGGGGAGAAACACTGAAGCTTTCTTT. V and J are TRBV19 and TRBJ1-1; tentatively, D is TRBD1 (5 bases). Per the germline V gene, CDR1 is LNHDA and CDR2 is SQIVND (reference sequence). The V end was cut by 3 bases, the J end by 2 bases, with 10 bases between. This CDR3 contains 14 residues.

The chain employs TRBV28 and TRBJ1-5; D remains ambiguous. The V end was cut by 7 bases, the J end by 0 bases, with 10 bases between. Germline V gene data show CDR1 as MDHEN and CDR2 as SYDVKM. CDR3 length: 14 residues. CDR3 DNA sequence: TGTGCCAGCACCCCTGTCGGTAGCAATCAGCCCCAGCATTTT. Translated, it gives CASTPVGSNQPQHF.

The chain has TRBV19 and TRBJ1-5, with D unclear. V lost 7 bases and J 3 bases, leaving 7 bases between the germline ends. CDR3 length: 12 amino acids. The germline CDR1 and CDR2 sequences are LNHDA and SQIVND (reference sequence). The CDR3 region is CASTALNQPQHF. For the CDR3, the DNA is TGTGCCAGTACCGCCCTCAATCAGCCCCAGCATTTT.

This chain uses TRBV6-1 with TRBJ2-3; possible D gene TRBD1, 5 bases. This CDR3 spans 15 amino acids. Deletions cut 5 bases from V and 4 bases from J, with 16 bases between. CDR1 MNHNS and CDR2 SASEGT come from the germline V gene. CDR3 sequence: CASSQTDGRPDTQYF. DNA of the CDR3: TGTGCCAGCAGTCAGACAGACGGCCGGCCAGATACGCAGTATTTT.

In nucleotides, the CDR3 is TGTGCCAGCACCGGTCGGGACCGTTACGAAAAACTGTTTTTT. Protein: CASTGRDRYEKLFF. V and J are TRBV6-2 or TRBV6-3 and TRBJ1-4; D perhaps matches TRBD1 (5 bases). V lost 7 bases, J lost 8 bases, and 17 bases lay in between. The CDR3 has 14 residues. Germline V gives CDR1 MNHEY, CDR2 SVGEGT.

The gene calls are TRBV7-9 and TRBJ2-7; D uncertain. CDR1 is SEHNR and CDR2 is FQNEAQ in the germline V gene (reference sequence). Trimming removed 5 bases at V and 0 bases at J, with 11 bases between. This CDR3 region has 14 residues. This CDR3 reads CASSNRTVSYEQYF. DNA of the CDR3: TGTGCCAGCAGCAATCGGACCGTCTCCTACGAGCAGTACTTC.

The rearrangement links TRBV28 to TRBJ1-2; 9 positions agree with TRBD1. Germline values: CDR1 MDHEN, CDR2 SYDVKM. The CDR3 runs 12 residues. J gave up 10 bases and V 5 bases, and 5 bases lay outside the gene matches. CDR3 residues: CASSRDRADYTF. In DNA, the CDR3 is TGTGCCAGCAGTAGGGACAGGGCCGACTACACCTTC.

In this sample, this clonotype turned up a few times. V usage is TRBV6-2 or TRBV6-3 and J usage is TRBJ1-2; the D gene is possibly TRBD1 (5 bases). Germline values: CDR1 MNHEY, CDR2 SVGEGT. This CDR3 has 15 residues. Trimming removed 0 bases from V and 3 bases from J, with 11 bases in between. The CDR3 nucleotides read TGTGCCAGCAGTTACTCGCGGGGCGGTGACTATGGCTACACCTTC. Its protein product is CASSYSRGGDYGYTF.

The chain has TRBV20-1 and TRBJ1-6; a possible D gene is TRBD1 (6 bases). CDR1 is DFQATT and CDR2 is SNEGSKA in the germline V gene (reference sequence). The CDR3 totals 16 residues. V was clipped by 1 base and J by 2 bases, with 12 bases between them. The CDR3 region is CSARVTGAPYNSPLHF. Written as DNA, the CDR3 is TGCAGTGCTAGAGTGACAGGAGCTCCCTATAATTCACCCCTCCACTTT.